This TCR beta chain appears in the sequencing data of a study of OX40 agonist ivuxolimab in advanced cancers. Excluded were patients having autoimmune disease history or systemic immunosuppression. TCRdb's table, derived via immunoSEQ multiplex PCR, lists solely in-frame clones and lacks some. The sample lists some 40,000 clones; approximately 81% were seen once. Germline V gives CDR1 SGHKS, CDR2 YYEKEE (reference sequence). The length of the CDR3 is 14 residues. Trimming removed 0 bases from V and 4 bases from J, with 7 bases in between. This receptor was obtained from an adult with an advanced solid tumor such as melanoma, head and neck, liver or kidney cancer. This chain joins TRBV5-5 and TRBJ2-2; D is unresolved. The sample in question was CD4+ or CD8+ T cells sorted from blood, obtained in a trial of the OX40 agonist ivuxolimab. This CDR3 is CASSLVSPTGELFF. DNA of the CDR3: TGTGCCAGCAGCTTGGTATCCCCCACCGGGGAGCTGTTTTTT. The variable domain in full, completed from reference TRBV5-5 and TRBJ2-2, reads DAGVTQSPTHLIKTRGQQVTLRCSPISGHKSVSWYQQVLGQGPQFIFQYYEKEERGRGNFPDRFSARQFPNYSSELNVNALLLGDSALYLCASSLVSPTGELFFGEGSRLTVL.